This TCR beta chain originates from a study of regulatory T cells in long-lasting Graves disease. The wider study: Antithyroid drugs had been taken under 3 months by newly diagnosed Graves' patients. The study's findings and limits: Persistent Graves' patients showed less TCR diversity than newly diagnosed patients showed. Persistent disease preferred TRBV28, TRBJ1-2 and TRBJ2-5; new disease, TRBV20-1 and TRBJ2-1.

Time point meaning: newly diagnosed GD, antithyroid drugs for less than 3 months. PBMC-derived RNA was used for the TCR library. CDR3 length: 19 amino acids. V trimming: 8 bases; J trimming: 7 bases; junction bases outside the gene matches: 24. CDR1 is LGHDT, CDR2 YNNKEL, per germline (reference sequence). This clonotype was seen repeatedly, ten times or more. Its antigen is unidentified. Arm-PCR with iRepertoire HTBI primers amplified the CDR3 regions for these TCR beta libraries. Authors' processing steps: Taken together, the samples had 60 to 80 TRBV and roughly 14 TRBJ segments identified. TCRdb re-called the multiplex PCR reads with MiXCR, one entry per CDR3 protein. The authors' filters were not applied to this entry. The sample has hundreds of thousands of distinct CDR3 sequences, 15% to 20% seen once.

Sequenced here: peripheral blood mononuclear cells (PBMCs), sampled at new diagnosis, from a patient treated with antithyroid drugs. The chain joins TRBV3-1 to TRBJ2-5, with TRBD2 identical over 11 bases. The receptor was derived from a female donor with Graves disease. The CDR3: CASGPSTSGSRWKKGTQYF. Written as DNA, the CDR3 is TGTGCCAGCGGCCCGAGCACTAGCGGGAGTCGATGGAAGAAGGGGACCCAGTACTTC.